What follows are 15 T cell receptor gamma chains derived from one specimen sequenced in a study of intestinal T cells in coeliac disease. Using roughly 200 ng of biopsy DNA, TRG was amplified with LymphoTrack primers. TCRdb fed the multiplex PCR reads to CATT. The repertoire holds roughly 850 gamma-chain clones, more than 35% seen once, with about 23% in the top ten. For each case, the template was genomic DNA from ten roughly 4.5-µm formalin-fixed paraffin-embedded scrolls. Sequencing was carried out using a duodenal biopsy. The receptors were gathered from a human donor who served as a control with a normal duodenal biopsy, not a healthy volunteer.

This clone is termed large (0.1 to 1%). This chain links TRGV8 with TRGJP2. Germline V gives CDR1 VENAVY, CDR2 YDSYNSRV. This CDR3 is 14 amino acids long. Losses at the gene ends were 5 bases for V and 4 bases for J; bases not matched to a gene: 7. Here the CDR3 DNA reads TGTGCCACCTGGGCCCCACATAGTGATTGGATCAAGACGTTT. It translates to CATWAPHSDWIKTF.

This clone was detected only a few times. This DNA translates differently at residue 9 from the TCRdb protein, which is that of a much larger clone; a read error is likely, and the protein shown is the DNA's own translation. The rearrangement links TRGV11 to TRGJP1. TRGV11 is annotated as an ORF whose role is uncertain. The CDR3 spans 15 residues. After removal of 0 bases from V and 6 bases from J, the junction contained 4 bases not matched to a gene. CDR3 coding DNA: TGTGCCTGCTGGATTAGGCACCCCGCTGGTTGGTTCAAGATATTT. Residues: CACWIRHPAGWFKIF.

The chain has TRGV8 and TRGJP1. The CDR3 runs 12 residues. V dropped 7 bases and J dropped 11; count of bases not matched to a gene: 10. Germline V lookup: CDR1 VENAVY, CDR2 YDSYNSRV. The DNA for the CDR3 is TGTGCCACCTGTCTGGGAAGATGGTTCAAGATATTT. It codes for CATCLGRWFKIF.

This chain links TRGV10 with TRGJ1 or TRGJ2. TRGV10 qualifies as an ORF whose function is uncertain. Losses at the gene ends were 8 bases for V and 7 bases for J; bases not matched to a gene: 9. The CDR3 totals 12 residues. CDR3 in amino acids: CAAWDRGYKKLF. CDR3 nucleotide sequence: TGTGCTGCGTGGGATCGGGGGTATAAGAAACTCTTT.

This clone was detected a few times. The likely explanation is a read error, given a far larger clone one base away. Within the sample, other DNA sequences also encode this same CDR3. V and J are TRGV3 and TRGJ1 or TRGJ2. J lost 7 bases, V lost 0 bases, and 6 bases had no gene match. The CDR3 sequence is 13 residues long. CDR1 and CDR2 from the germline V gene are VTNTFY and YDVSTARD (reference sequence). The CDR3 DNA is TGTGCCACCTGGGACAGGCCTCACTATAAGAAACTCTTT. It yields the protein CATWDRPHYKKLF.

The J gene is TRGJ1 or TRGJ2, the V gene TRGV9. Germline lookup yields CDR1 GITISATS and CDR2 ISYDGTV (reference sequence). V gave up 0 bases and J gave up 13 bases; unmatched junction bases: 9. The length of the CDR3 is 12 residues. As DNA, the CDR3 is TGTGCCTTGTGGGAGGTGACAGGAAGTAAACTCTTT. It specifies CALWEVTGSKLF.

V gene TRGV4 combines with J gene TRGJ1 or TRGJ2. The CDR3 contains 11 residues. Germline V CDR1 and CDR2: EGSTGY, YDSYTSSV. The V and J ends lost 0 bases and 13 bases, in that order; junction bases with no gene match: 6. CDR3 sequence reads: CATWDGRKKLF. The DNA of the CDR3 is TGTGCCACCTGGGATGGGCGGAAAAAACTCTTT.

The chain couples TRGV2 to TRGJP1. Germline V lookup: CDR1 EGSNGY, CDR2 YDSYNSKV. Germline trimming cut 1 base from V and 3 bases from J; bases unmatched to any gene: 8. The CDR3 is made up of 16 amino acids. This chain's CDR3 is CATWDGSSATGWFKIF. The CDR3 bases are TGTGCCACCTGGGACGGCTCTTCAGCCACTGGTTGGTTCAAGATATTT.

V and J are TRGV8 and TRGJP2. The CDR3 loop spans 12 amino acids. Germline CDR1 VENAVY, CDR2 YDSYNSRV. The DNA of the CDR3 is TGTGCACTGGGATTAAGGCGGGGGATCAAGACGTTT. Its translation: CALGLRRGIKTF.

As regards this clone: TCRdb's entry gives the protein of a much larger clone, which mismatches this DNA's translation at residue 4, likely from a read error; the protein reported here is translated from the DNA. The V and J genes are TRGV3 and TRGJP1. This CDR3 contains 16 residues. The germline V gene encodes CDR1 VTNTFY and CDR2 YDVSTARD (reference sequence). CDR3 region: CATRDRLYTTGWFKIF. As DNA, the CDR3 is TGTGCCACCCGGGACAGGCTTTATACCACTGGTTGGTTCAAGATATTT.

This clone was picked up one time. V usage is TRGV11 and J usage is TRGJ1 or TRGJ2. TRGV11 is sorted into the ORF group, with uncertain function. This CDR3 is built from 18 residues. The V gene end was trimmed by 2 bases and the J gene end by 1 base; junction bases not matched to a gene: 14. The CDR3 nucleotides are TGTGCCTGCTGGATTAGGCGTCACCCCGAAGTTAATTATTATAAGAAACTCTTT. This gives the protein CACWIRRHPEVNYYKKLF.

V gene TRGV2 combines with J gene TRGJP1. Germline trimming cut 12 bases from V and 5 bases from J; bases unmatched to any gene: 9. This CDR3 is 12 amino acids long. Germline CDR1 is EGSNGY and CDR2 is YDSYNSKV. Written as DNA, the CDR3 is TGTGCCCACCTAGTAACTGGTTGGTTCAAGATATTT. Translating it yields CAHLVTGWFKIF.

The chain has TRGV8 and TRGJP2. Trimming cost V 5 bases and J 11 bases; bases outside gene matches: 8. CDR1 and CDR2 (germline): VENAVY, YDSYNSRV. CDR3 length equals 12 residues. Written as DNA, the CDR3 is TGTGCCACCTGGGGGAGACGATGGATCAAGACGTTT. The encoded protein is CATWGRRWIKTF.

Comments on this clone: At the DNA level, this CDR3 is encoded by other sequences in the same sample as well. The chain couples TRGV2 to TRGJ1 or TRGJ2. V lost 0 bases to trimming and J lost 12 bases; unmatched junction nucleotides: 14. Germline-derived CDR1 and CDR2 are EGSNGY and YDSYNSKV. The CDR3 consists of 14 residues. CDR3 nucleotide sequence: TGTGCCACCTGGGACGGGCTTCAAGGGAATAGGAAACTCTTT. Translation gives CATWDGLQGNRKLF.

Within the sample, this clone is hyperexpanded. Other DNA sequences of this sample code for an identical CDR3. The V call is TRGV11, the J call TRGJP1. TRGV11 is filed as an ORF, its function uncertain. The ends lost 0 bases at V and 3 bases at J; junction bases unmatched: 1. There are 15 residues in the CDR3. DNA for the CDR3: TGTGCCTGCTGGATTAGGCACCCCACTGGTTGGTTCAAGATATTT. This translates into CACWIRHPTGWFKIF.